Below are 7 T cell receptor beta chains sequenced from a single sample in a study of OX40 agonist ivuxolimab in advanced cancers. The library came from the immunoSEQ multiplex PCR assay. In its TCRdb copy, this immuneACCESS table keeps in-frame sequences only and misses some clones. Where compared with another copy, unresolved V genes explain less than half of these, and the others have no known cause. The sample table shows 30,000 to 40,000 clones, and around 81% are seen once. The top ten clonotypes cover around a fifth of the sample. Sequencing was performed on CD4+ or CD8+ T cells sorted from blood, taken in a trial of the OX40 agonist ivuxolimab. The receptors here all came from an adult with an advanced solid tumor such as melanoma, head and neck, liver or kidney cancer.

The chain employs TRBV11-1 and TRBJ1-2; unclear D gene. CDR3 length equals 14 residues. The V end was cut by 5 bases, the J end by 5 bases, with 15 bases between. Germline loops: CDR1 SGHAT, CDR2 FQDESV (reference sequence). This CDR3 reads CASSLSTAPYGYTF. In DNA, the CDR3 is TGTGCCAGCAGCCTCTCAACAGCCCCATATGGCTACACCTTC.

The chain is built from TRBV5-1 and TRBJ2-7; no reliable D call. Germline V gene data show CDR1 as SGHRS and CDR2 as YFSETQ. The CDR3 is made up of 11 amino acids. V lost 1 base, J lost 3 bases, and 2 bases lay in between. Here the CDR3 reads CASSLNYEQYF. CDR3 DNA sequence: TGCGCCAGCAGCTTGAACTACGAGCAGTACTTC.

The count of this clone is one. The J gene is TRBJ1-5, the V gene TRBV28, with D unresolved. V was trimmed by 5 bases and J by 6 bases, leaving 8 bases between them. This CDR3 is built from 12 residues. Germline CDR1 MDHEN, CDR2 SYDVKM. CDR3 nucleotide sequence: TGTGCCAGCAGTGAGGAGTCTCAGCCCCAGCATTTT. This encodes CASSEESQPQHF.

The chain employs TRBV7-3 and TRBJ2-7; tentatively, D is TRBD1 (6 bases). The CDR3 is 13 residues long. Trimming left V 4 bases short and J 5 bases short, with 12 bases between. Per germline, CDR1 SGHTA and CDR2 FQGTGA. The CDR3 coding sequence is TGTGCCAGCAGCTCGGGACACGGCGACGAGCAGTACTTC. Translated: CASSSGHGDEQYF.

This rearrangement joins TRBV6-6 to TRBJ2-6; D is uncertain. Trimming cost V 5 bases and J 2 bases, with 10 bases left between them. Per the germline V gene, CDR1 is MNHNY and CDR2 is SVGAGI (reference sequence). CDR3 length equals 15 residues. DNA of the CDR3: TGTGCCAGCAGTCCCCGGACGGCTGGGGCCAACGTCCTGACTTTC. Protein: CASSPRTAGANVLTF.

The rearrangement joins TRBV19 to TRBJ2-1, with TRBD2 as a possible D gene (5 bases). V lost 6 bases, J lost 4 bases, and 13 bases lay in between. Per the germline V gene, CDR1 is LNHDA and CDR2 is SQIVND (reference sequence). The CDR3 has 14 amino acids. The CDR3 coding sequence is TGTGCCAGTAGGGACCAGCGCGGGTACAATGAGCAGTTCTTC. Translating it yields CASRDQRGYNEQFF.

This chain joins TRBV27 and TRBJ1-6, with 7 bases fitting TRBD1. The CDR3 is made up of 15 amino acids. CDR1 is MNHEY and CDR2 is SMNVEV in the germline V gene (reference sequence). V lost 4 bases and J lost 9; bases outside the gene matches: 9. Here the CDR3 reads CASSSPDRWASPLHF. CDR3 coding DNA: TGTGCCAGCAGTTCCCCGGACAGGTGGGCTTCACCCCTCCACTTT.